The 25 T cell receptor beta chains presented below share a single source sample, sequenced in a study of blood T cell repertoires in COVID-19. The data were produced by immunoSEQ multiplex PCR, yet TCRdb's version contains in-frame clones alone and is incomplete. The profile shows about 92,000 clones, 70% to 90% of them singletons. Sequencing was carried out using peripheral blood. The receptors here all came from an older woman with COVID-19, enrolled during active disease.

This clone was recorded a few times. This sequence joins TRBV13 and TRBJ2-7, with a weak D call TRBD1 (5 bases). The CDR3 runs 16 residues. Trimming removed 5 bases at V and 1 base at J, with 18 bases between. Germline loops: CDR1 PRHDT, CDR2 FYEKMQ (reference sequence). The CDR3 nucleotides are TGTGCCAGCAGCAAGCAGACAGCGAGTATTTCCTACGAGCAGTACTTC. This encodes CASSKQTASISYEQYF.

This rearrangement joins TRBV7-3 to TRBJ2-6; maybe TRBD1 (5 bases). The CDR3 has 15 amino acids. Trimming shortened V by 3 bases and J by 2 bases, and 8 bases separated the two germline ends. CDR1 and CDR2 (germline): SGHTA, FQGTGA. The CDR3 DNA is TGTGCCAGCAGCTTCCAGGGTGCTGGGGCCAACGTCCTGACTTTC. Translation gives CASSFQGAGANVLTF. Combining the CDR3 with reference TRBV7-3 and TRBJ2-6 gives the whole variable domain GAGVSQTPSNKVTEKGKYVELRCDPISGHTALYWYRQSLGQGPEFLIYFQGTGAADDSGLPNDRFFAVRPEGSVSTLKIQRTERGDSAVYLCASSFQGAGANVLTFGAGSRLTVL.

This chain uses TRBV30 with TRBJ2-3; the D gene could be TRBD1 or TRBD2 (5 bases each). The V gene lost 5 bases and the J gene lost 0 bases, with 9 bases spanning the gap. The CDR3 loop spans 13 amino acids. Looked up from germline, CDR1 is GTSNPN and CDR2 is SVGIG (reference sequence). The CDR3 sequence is CAWGTGSTDTQYF. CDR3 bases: TGTGCCTGGGGGACGGGGAGCACAGATACGCAGTATTTT.

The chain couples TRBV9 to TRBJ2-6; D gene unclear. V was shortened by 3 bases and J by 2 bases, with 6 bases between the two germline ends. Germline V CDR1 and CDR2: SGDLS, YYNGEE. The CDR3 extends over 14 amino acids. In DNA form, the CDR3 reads TGTGCCAGCAGCGGAGTTACTGGGGCCAACGTCCTGACTTTC. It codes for CASSGVTGANVLTF.

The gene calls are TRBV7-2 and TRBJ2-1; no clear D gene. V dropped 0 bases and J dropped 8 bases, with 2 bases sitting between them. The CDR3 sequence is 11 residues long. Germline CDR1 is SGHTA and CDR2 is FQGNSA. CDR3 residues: CASSLAYEQFF. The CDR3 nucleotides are TGTGCCAGCAGCTTAGCCTATGAGCAGTTCTTC.

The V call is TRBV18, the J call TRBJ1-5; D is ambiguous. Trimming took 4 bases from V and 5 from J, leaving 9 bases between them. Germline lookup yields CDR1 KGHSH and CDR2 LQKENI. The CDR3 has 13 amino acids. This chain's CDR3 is CASSLERDQPQHF. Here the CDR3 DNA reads TGTGCCAGCTCACTTGAACGGGATCAGCCCCAGCATTTT.

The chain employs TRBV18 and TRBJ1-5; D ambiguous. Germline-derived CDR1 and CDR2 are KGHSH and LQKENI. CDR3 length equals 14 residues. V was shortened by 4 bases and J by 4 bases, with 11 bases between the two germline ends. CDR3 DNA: TGTGCCAGCTCACACACGGGTCCTAATCAGCCCCAGCATTTT. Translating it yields CASSHTGPNQPQHF.

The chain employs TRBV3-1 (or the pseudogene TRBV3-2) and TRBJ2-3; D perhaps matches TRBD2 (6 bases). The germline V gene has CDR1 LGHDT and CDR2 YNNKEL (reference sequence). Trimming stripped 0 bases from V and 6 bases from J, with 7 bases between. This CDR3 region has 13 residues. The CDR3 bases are TGTGCCAGCAGCCAAGATCGGGAGGATACGCAGTATTTT. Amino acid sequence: CASSQDREDTQYF.

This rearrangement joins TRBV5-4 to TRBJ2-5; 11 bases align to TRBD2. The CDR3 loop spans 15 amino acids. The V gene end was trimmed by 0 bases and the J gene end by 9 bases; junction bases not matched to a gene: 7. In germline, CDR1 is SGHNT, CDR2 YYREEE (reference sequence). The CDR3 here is CASSLGLAGGEAQYF. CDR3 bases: TGTGCCAGCAGCTTGGGATTAGCGGGGGGGGAGGCCCAGTACTTC.

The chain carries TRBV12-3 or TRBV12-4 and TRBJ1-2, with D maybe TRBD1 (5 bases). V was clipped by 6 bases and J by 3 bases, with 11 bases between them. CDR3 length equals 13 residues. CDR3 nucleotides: TGTGCCAGCAGCCCGTGGGGCCACTATGGCTACACCTTC. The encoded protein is CASSPWGHYGYTF.

The CDR3 spells CASRDRGEETQYF. The CDR3 DNA sequence: TGTGCCAGCCGGGACAGGGGGGAAGAGACCCAGTACTTC. V and J are TRBV6-6 and TRBJ2-5, with 11 bases lining up with TRBD1. Germline V gene sequence: CDR1 MNHNY, CDR2 SVGAGI (reference sequence). The CDR3 covers 13 residues. V dropped 8 bases and J dropped 3; count of bases not matched to a gene: 2.

The CDR3 protein is CASSRSRGDEAFF. The CDR3 DNA is TGTGCCAGCAGTAGGAGCAGGGGGGACGAAGCTTTCTTT. The chain combines TRBV21-1 with TRBJ1-1; the table gives TRBD1 as D, unverified against the DNA. TRBV21-1 is listed as a pseudogene. The CDR3 contains 13 residues.

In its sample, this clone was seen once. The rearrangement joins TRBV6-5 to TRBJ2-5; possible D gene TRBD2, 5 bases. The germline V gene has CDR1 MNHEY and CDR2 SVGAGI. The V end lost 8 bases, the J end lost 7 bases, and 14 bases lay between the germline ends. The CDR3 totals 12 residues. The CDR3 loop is CASGGGTGTQYF. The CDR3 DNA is TGTGCCAGCGGAGGCGGAACGGGGACCCAGTACTTC.

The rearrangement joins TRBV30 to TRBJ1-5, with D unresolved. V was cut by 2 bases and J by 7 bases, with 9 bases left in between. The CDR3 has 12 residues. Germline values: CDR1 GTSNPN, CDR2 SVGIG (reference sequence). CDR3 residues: CAWSFPGQPQHF. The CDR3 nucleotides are TGTGCCTGGAGTTTCCCCGGGCAGCCCCAGCATTTT. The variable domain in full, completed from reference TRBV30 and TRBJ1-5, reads SQTIHQWPATLVQPVGSPLSLECTVEGTSNPNLYWYRQAAGRGLQLLFYSVGIGQISSEVPQNLSASRPQDRQFILSSKKLLLSDSGFYLCAWSFPGQPQHFGDGTRLSIL.

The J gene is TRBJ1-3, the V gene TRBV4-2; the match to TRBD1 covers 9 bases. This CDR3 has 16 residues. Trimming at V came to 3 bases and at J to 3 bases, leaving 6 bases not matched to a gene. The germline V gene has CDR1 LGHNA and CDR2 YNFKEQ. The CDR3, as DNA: TGTGCCAGCAGCCAGGTACAGGGGGCTCATGGAAACACCATATATTTT. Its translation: CASSQVQGAHGNTIYF.

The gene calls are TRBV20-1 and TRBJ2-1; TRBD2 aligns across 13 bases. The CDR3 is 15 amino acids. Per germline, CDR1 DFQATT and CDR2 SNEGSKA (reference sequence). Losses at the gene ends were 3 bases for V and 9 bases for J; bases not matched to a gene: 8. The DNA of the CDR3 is TGCAGTGCTAGTGCCGGGACTAGCGGGATTCTTGAGCAGTTCTTC. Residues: CSASAGTSGILEQFF.

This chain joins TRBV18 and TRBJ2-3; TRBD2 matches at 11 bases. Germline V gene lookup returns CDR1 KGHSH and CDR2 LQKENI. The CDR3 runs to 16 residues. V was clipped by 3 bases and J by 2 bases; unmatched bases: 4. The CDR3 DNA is TGTGCCAGCTCACCCGGGACTAGCGGACACACAGATACGCAGTATTTT. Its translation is CASSPGTSGHTDTQYF.

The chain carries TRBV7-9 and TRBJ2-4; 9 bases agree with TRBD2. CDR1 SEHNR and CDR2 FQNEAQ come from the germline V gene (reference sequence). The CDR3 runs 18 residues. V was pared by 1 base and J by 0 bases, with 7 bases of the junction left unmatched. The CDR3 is CASSLEVGLAVAKNIQYF. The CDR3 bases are TGTGCCAGCAGCTTAGAGGTGGGACTAGCTGTAGCCAAAAACATTCAGTACTTC.

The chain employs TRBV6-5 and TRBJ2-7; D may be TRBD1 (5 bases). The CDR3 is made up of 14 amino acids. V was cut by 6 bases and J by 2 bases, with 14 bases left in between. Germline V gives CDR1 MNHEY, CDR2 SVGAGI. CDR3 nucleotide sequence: TGTGCCAGCAGGACAGTTCTCTACCCCTACGAGCAGTACTTC. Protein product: CASRTVLYPYEQYF.

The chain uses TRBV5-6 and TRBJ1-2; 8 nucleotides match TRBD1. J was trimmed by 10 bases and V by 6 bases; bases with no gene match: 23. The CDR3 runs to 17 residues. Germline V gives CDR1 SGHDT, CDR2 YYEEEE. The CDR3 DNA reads TGTGCCAGCACCCACTTGACAGGGGTCGGGGTAGCTATCGCCTACACCTTC. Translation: CASTHLTGVGVAIAYTF.

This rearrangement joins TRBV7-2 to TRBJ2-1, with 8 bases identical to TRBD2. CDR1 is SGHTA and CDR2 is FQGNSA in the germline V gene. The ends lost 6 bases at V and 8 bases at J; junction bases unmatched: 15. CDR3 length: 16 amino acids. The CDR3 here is CASRPAPTGGRHEQFF. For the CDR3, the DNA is TGTGCCAGCAGGCCCGCCCCCACGGGGGGGCGACATGAGCAGTTCTTC.

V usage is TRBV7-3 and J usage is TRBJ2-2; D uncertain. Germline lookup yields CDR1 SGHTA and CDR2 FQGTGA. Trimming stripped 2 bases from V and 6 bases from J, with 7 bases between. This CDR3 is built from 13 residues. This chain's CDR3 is CASSLVAPGELFF. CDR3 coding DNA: TGTGCCAGCAGCTTAGTAGCCCCCGGGGAGCTGTTTTTT.

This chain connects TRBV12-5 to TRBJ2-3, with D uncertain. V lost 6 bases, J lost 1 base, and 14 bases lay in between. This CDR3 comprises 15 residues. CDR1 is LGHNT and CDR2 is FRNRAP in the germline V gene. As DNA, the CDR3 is TGTGCTAGTGGCCAAGCAATGTCTGGCACAGATACGCAGTATTTT. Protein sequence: CASGQAMSGTDTQYF.

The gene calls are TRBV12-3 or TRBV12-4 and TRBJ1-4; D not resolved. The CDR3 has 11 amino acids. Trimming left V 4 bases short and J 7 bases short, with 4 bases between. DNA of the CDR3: TGTGCCAGCAGTTCTCTTGAAAAACTGTTTTTT. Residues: CASSSLEKLFF.

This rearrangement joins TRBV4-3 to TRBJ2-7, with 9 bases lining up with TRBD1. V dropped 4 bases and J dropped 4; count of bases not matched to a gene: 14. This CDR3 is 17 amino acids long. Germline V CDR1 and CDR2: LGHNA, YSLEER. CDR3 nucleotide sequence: TGCGCCAGCAGCCGAGTCGGCCCAGCTGGACAGGGGTACGAGCAGTACTTC. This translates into CASSRVGPAGQGYEQYF.